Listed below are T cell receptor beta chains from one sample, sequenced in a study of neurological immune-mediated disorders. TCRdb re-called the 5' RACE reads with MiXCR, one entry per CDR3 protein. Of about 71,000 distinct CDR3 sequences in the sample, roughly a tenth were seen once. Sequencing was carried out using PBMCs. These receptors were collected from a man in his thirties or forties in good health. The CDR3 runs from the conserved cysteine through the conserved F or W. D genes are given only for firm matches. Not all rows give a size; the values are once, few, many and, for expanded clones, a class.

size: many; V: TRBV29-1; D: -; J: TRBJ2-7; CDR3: CSVYPDGTYEQYF; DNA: TGCAGCGTTTATCCTGACGGGACCTACGAGCAGTACTTC
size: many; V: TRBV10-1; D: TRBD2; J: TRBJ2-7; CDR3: CTSSEGLAGYEQYF; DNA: TGCACCAGCAGTGAGGGACTAGCGGGATACGAGCAGTACTTC
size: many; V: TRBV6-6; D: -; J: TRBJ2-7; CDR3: CASSYSGEYEQYF; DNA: TGTGCCAGCAGTTACTCGGGGGAATACGAGCAGTACTTC
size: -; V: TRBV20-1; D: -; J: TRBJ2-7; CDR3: CSALMKGGYEQYF; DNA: TGCAGTGCCCTTATGAAAGGGGGATACGAGCAGTACTTC
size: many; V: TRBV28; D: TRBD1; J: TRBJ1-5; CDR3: CASSPTGQGLHQPQHF; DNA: TGTGCCAGCAGTCCAACGGGACAGGGACTACATCAGCCCCAGCATTTT
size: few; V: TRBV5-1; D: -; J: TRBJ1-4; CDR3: CASSFGGATNEKLFF; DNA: TGCGCCAGCAGCTTCGGCGGTGCAACTAATGAAAAACTGTTTTTT
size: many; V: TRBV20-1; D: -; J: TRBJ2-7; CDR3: CSASLQGWGEQYF; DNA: TGCAGTGCTAGTCTCCAAGGCTGGGGCGAGCAGTACTTC
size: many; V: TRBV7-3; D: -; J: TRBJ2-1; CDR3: CASSLSRPLSDEQFF; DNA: TGTGCCAGCAGCTTATCCCGTCCCCTATCCGATGAGCAGTTCTTC
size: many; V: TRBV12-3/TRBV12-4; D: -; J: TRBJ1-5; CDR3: CASTWEGSGNQPQHF; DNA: TGTGCCAGCACCTGGGAGGGTTCTGGCAATCAGCCCCAGCATTTT
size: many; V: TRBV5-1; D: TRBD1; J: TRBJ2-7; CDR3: CASSLGTGFYEQYF; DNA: TGCGCCAGCAGCTTGGGGACAGGTTTCTACGAGCAGTACTTC
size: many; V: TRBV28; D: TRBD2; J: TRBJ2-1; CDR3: CASSLLGSAGDEQFF; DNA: TGTGCCAGCAGTTTACTGGGTTCGGCGGGAGATGAGCAGTTCTTC
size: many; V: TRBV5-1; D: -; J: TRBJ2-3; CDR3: CASSFLVGRTDTQYF; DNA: TGCGCCAGCAGCTTCCTTGTCGGTAGAACAGATACGCAGTATTTT
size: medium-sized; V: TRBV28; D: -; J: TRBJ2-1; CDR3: CASSFAGDSQFF; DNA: TGTGCCAGCAGTTTTGCCGGGGACTCCCAGTTCTTC
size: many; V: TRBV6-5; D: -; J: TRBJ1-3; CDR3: CASTKNSGNTIYF; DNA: TGTGCCAGCACTAAGAATTCTGGAAACACCATATATTTT
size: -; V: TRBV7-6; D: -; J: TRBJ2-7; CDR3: CASSLAPSTTAGYEQYF; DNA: TGTGCCAGCAGCTTAGCTCCTTCTACGACAGCGGGCTACGAGCAGTACTTC
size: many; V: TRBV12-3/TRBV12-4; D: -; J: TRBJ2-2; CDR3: CASSLGQRTGELFF; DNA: TGTGCCAGCAGTCTCGGACAGCGCACCGGGGAGCTGTTTTTT
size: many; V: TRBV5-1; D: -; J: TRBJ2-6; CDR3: CASSLQIISGANVLTF; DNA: TGCGCCAGCAGCCTACAGATAATCTCTGGGGCCAACGTCCTGACTTTC
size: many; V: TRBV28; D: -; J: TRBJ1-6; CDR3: CASRTTVGVSSPLHF; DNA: TGTGCCAGCAGAACGACAGTGGGAGTAAGTTCACCCCTCCACTTT
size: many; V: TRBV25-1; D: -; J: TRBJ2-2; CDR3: CASSEWGALRLFF; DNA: TGTGCCAGCAGTGAATGGGGGGCCCTTAGGCTGTTTTTT
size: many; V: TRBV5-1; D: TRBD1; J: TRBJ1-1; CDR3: CASTPRGADTRTEAFF; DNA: TGCGCCAGCACCCCCAGGGGGGCCGACACGAGGACTGAAGCTTTCTTT
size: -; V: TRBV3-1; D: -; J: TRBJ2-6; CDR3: CSSWGSSSGANVLTF; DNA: TGTTCCAGCTGGGGCAGCAGCTCTGGGGCCAATGTCCTGACTTTC
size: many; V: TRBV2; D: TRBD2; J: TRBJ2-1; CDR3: CASSTRLAGPASYNEQFF; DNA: TGTGCCAGCAGCACACGACTAGCTGGGCCTGCCTCCTACAATGAGCAGTTCTTC
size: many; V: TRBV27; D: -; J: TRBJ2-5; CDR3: CASSRGTTGETQYF; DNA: TGTGCCAGCAGTCGAGGGACCACGGGAGAGACCCAGTACTTC
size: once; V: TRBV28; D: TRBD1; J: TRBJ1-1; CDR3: CASSAQGATEAFF; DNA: TGTGCCAGCAGTGCACAGGGGGCCACTGAAGCTTTCTTT
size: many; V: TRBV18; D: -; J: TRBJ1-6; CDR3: CASSLGRGPLHF; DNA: TGTGCCAGCTCACTCGGCCGAGGTCCCCTCCACTTT
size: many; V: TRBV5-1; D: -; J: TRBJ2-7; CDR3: CASSPLPASSYEQYF; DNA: TGCGCCAGCAGCCCCCTTCCTGCGAGCTCCTACGAGCAGTACTTC
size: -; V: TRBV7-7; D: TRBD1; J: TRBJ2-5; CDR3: CASSLNRGVETQYF; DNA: TGTGCCAGCAGCCTAAACAGGGGTGTCGAGACCCAGTACTTC
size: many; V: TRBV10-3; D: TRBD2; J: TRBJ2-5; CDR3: CAISTSEGLETQYF; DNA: TGTGCCATCTCGACTAGCGAGGGGTTGGAGACCCAGTACTTC
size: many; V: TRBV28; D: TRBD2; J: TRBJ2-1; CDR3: CASSPFSGTSSYNEQFF; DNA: TGTGCCAGCAGTCCATTTAGCGGGACAAGCTCCTACAATGAGCAGTTCTTC
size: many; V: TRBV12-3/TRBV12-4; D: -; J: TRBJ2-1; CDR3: CASSLGSSLGFEQFF; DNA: TGTGCCAGCAGTTTAGGTAGCTCCCTTGGATTTGAGCAGTTCTTC
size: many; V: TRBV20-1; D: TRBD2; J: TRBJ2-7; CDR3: CSASTSGFDEQYF; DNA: TGCAGTGCGTCGACTAGCGGGTTTGACGAGCAGTACTTC
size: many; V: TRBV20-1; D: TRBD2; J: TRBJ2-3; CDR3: CSALFPISGGDTDTQYF; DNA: TGCAGTGCTCTTTTTCCTATTAGCGGGGGAGACACAGATACGCAGTATTTT
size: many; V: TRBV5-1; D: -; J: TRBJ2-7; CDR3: CASSPQASSLEQYF; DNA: TGCGCCAGCAGCCCACAGGCCTCCTCTCTAGAGCAGTACTTC
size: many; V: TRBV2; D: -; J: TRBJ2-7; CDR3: CASNYRAFYEQYF; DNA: TGTGCCAGCAACTACAGGGCCTTTTACGAGCAGTACTTC
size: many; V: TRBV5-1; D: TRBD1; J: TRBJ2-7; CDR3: CASSSTPGTGSYEQYF; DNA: TGCGCCAGCAGCTCAACCCCCGGGACAGGTTCCTACGAGCAGTACTTC
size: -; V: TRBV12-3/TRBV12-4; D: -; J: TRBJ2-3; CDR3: CASSLIPGTDTQYF; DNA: TGTGCTAGCAGTTTAATACCGGGTACAGATACGCAGTATTTT
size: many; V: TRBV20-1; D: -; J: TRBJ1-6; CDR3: CSARVGGGPYNSPLHF; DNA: TGCAGTGCTAGAGTGGGCGGGGGCCCCTATAATTCACCCCTCCACTTT
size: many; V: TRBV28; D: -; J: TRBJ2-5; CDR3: CASSLTGLGVETQYF; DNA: TGTGCCAGCAGTTTAACAGGTTTGGGAGTTGAGACCCAGTACTTC
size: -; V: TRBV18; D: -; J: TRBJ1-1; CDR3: CVSATASNTEAFF; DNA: TGTGTCAGCGCTACAGCTTCGAACACTGAAGCTTTCTTT
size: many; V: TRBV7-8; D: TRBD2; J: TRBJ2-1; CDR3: CASRLAGGGEQFF; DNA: TGTGCCAGCAGACTAGCGGGAGGGGGAGAGCAGTTCTTC
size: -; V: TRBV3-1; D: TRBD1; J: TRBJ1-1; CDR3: CASSQGQGVGAEAFF; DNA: TGTGCCAGCAGCCAAGGGCAGGGGGTGGGTGCTGAAGCTTTCTTT
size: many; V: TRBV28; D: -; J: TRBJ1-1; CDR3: CASRTGMNTEAFF; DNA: TGTGCCAGCAGAACAGGGATGAACACTGAAGCTTTCTTT
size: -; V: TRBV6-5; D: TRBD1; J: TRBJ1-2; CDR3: CASSYLRTGGGYGYTF; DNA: TGTGCCAGCAGTTACCTTCGGACAGGGGGCGGTTATGGCTACACCTTC
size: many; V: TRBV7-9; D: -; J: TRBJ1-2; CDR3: CASSASRVTHYGYTF; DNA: TGTGCCAGCAGCGCATCCAGGGTGACTCACTATGGCTACACCTTC
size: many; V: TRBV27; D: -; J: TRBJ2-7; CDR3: CASSLLRDRGRSEQYF; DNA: TGTGCCAGCAGTTTATTAAGGGACCGAGGCAGAAGCGAGCAGTACTTC
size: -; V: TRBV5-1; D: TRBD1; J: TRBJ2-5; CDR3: CASSSELLSTGFAETQYF; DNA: TGCGCCAGCAGCTCGGAGCTCTTATCGACAGGGTTCGCTGAGACCCAGTACTTC
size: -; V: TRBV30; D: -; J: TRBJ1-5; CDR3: CAWSVDGNQPQHF; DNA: TGTGCCTGGAGTGTTGACGGGAATCAGCCCCAGCATTTT
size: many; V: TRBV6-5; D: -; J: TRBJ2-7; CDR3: CASSYQRYSGTYEQYF; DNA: TGTGCCAGCAGTTACCAAAGGTATTCAGGGACCTACGAGCAGTACTTC
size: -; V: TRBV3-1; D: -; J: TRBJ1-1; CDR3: CASSQETENTEAFF; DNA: TGTGCCAGCAGCCAAGAGACGGAGAACACTGAAGCTTTCTTT
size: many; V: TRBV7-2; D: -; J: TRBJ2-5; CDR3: CASSLYGYRVEAETQYF; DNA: TGTGCCAGCAGCTTATATGGGTATAGGGTTGAAGCGGAGACCCAGTACTTC
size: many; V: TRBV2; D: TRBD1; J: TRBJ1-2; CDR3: CASSEQGADYGYTF; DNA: TGTGCCAGCAGCGAGCAGGGGGCCGACTATGGCTACACCTTC
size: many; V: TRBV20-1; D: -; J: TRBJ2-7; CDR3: CSASAPREPYEQYF; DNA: TGCAGTGCTTCCGCCCCCAGGGAACCCTACGAGCAGTACTTC
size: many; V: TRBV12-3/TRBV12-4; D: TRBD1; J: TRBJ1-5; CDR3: CASRTGGSNQPQHF; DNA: TGTGCCAGCAGGACAGGGGGCAGCAATCAGCCCCAGCATTTT
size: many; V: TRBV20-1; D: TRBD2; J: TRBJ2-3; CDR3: CSARAASGITDTQYF; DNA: TGCAGTGCTAGAGCCGCTAGCGGGATCACAGATACGCAGTATTTT
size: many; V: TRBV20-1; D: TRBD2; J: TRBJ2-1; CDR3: CSARGGLAGGRGYNEQFF; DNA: TGCAGTGCTCGAGGGGGTCTAGCGGGAGGCCGGGGATACAATGAGCAGTTCTTC
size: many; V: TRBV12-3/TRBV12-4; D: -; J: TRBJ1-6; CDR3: CASSLPLMDSPLHF; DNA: TGTGCCAGCAGTTTACCCCTCATGGATTCACCCCTCCACTTT
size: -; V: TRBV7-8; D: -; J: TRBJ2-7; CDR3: CASSREMVSYEQYF; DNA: TGTGCCAGCAGTCGGGAAATGGTATCCTACGAGCAGTACTTC